The present T cell receptor (beta chain) was sequenced within a study of molecular identifiers for immune sequencing clone quantification. Study-wide points: Clones above 20 RNA copies contained over 97% of effector molecules and under 1% of naive molecules.

This CDR3 spans 14 amino acids. CDR1 and CDR2 (germline): MGHRA, YSYEKL. Trimming left V 4 bases short and J 2 bases short, with 12 bases between. Worth noting for this clonotype: The antigen is not known.

Library preparation followed earlier protocols using designated TCR primers. TCRdb processed the PCR reads anew with MiXCR; each CDR3 protein has one entry. The sample lists about 630,000 distinct CDR3 sequences, around 25% occurring once. The sequenced material came from naive CD8+ T cells from blood, with Jurkat cell RNA spiked in. Subset meaning: FACS-sorted CD8+CD4-CCR7+CD45RA+ naive T cells. The genes are TRBV4-1 and TRBJ2-7; TRBD2 is a possible D gene (6 bases). The source of this sequence is a human donor in good health. Some libraries in this study had Jurkat cell RNA spiked in. The CDR3 coding sequence is TGCGCCAGCAGCCCCGGGGCGGGAACCTACGAGCAGTACTTC. It encodes CASSPGAGTYEQYF.